Given below is one T cell receptor (beta chain) in context. Its cognate antigen is unknown. Germline CDR1 and CDR2: LGHDT and YNNKEL (reference sequence). The V segment lost 3 bases and the J segment 7 bases; nucleotides outside the gene matches: 8. The CDR3 extends over 16 amino acids. TCRdb analysed the 5' RACE reads with MiXCR anew, one entry per CDR3 protein. The repertoire holds about 800,000 distinct CDR3 sequences, with 10% to 15% as singletons. This sample stems from a study of CD8 T cells in ankylosing spondylitis. Study observations and caveats: Several highly homologous variants made up a TCR beta motif, and this motif appeared characteristic of ankylosing spondylitis blood. Disease-linked clones bore a CD8+ phenotype and were relatively rare in peripheral blood. Significant enrichment of disease-linked clones was reportedly seen in matched ankylosing spondylitis synovial fluid. Reactive arthritis synovial fluid and blood were previously reported to contain some motif variants.

This rearrangement joins TRBV3-1 to TRBJ2-2, with TRBD2 identical over 10 bases. The sequence came from a male donor with ankylosing spondylitis. Material for sequencing was blood, either unsorted or a sorted T cell fraction (not recorded which). CDR3 nucleotide sequence: TGTGCCAGCAGCCACGGCCTAGCGGGAGAAGTCGGGGAGCTGTTTTTT. Translated, it gives CASSHGLAGEVGELFF. The complete variable domain, with remaining parts taken from reference TRBV3-1 and TRBJ2-2, reads DTAVSQTPKYLVTQMGNDKSIKCEQNLGHDTMYWYKQDSKKFLKIMFSYNNKELIINETVPNRFSPKSPDKAHLNLHINSLELGDSAVYFCASSHGLAGEVGELFFGEGSRLTVL.